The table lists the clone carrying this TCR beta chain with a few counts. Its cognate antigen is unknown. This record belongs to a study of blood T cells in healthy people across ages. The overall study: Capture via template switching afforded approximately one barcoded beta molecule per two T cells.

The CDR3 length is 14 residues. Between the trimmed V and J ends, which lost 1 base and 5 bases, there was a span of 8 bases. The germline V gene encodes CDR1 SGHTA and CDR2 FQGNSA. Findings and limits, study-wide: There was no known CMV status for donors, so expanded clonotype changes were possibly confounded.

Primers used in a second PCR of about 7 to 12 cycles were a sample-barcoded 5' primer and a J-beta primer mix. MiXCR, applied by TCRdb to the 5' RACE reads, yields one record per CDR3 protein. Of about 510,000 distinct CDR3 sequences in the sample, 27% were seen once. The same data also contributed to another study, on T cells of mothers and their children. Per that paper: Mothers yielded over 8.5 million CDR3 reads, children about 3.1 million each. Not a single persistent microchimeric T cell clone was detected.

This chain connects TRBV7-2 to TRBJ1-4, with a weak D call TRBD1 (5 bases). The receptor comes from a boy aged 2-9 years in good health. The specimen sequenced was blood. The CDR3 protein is CASSLVWDNEKLFF. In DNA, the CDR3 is TGTGCCAGCAGCTTAGTATGGGACAATGAAAAACTGTTTTTT.